One sample yielded the 8 T cell receptor beta chains listed below, sequenced in a study of T-cell memory formation after mild COVID-19. TCRdb itself ran the 5' RACE reads through MiXCR, one entry per CDR3 protein. The table lists around 340,000 distinct CDR3 sequences, 14% of them singletons, with around 22% in the top ten. Input material: PBMCs or a T cell subset sorted from them (not recorded which). Every receptor here comes from a man aged 18 to 29 who had mild COVID-19 (a few samples of this study predate the infection). Cell type and time point are not known.

The gene calls are TRBV4-3 and TRBJ1-2; no definite D call. The CDR3 covers 16 residues. Germline-derived CDR1 and CDR2 are LGHNA and YSLEER. Trimming removed 0 bases from V and 1 base from J, with 12 bases in between. The CDR3 loop is CASSQDGGGVNYGYTF. The DNA for the CDR3 is TGCGCCAGCAGCCAAGACGGCGGCGGAGTTAACTATGGCTACACCTTC.

The chain combines TRBV7-2 with TRBJ2-4; TRBD1 or TRBD2 may be the D gene (6 bases each). The CDR3 has 13 amino acids. The V end lost 5 bases, the J end lost 8 bases, and 13 bases lay between the germline ends. Germline V gives CDR1 SGHTA, CDR2 FQGNSA. The CDR3 coding sequence is TGTGCCAGCAGCCTGGAGGGGGGTGACATTCAGTACTTC. Amino acid sequence: CASSLEGGDIQYF.

The chain is built from TRBV12-5 and TRBJ1-1, with D perhaps TRBD1 (6 bases). The V gene's germline CDR1 is LGHNT and CDR2 FRNRAP. V lost 2 bases and J 3 bases, leaving 16 bases between the germline ends. The CDR3 totals 16 residues. The chain's CDR3 is CASGLRSQGWDTEAFF. The CDR3 DNA sequence: TGTGCTAGTGGTTTGAGGAGCCAGGGGTGGGACACTGAAGCTTTCTTT.

This rearrangement joins TRBV29-1 to TRBJ2-5; D remains ambiguous. The CDR3 is made up of 12 amino acids. Germline loops: CDR1 SQVTM, CDR2 ANQGSEA. V was clipped by 7 bases and J by 4 bases, with 13 bases between them. CDR3 sequence: CSAFPPGETQYF. CDR3 nucleotides: TGCAGCGCCTTCCCCCCGGGAGAGACCCAGTACTTC.

The gene calls are TRBV7-8 and TRBJ2-2, with D maybe TRBD2 (5 bases). The germline V gene encodes CDR1 SGHVS and CDR2 FQNEAQ. The CDR3 has 16 amino acids. Trimming shortened V by 6 bases and J by 5 bases, and 19 bases separated the two germline ends. The CDR3 DNA is TGTGCCAGCAGACTGACGGGGATTATAGGAACCGGGGAGCTGTTTTTT. Amino acids: CASRLTGIIGTGELFF.

The V gene is TRBV5-1, the J gene TRBJ1-4; tentative D call: TRBD1 (6 bases). V was shortened by 0 bases and J by 7 bases, with 10 bases between the two germline ends. There are 14 residues in the CDR3. Germline assignment: CDR1 SGHRS and CDR2 YFSETQ. The CDR3 DNA reads as TGCGCCAGCAGCTTGGTGGGGGCAAGTGAAAAACTGTTTTTT. Translated: CASSLVGASEKLFF.

J is TRBJ1-5 and V is TRBV27; maybe TRBD1 (5 bases). V lost 5 bases and J 0 bases, leaving 14 bases between the germline ends. The CDR3 runs 16 residues. CDR1 and CDR2 (germline): MNHEY, SMNVEV (reference sequence). As DNA, the CDR3 is TGTGCCAGCAGTCCCATCGACAGTTATAGCAATCAGCCCCAGCATTTT. It yields the protein CASSPIDSYSNQPQHF.

The genes are TRBV4-3 and TRBJ2-1; no definite D call. From germline, CDR1 is LGHNA and CDR2 YSLEER. The CDR3 is 16 residues long. Trimming took 0 bases from V and 2 from J, leaving 11 bases between them. The CDR3 sequence: CASSQDRWVTYNEQFF. DNA of the CDR3: TGCGCCAGCAGCCAAGATCGGTGGGTAACCTACAATGAGCAGTTCTTC.